The 25 T cell receptor beta chains given below trace back to one sample, sequenced in a study of cytomegalovirus exposure and HLA in healthy donors (dated by TCRdb to the late 2010s). The library was produced with the immunoSEQ multiplex PCR assay. The multiplex PCR relied on a mix of 60 forward primers for TCR Vbeta segments and 13 reverse primers for TCR Jbeta segments. TCRdb's version of the immuneACCESS table is confined to in-frame rearrangements and falls short of the full clone set. An unresolved V gene accounts for under half of the shortfall where checked; the remainder is of unknown origin. This sample comprises about 130,000 clones, roughly 85% of them detected only once. The ten largest clones take up over 1% of the sample. Material: PBMCs. The receptors derive from a boy under 18 in good health and CMV-seronegative.

The chain is built from TRBV7-9 and TRBJ1-5, with D unresolved. This CDR3 comprises 11 residues. The germline V and J ends were trimmed by 1 base and 10 bases, with 5 bases remaining between them. Germline V gene data show CDR1 as SEHNR and CDR2 as FQNEAQ (reference sequence). Written as DNA, the CDR3 is TGTGCCAGCAGCTTAGGAGGTCCCCAGCATTTT. Amino acid sequence: CASSLGGPQHF.

J is TRBJ2-2 and V is TRBV25-1; tentative D call: TRBD1 (6 bases). Germline CDR1 and CDR2: MGHDK and SYGVNS. The CDR3 is made up of 14 amino acids. Trimming cost V 3 bases and J 6 bases, with 11 bases left between them. The CDR3 coding sequence is TGTGCCAGCAGTGACCCTACAGGGCCCGGGGAGCTGTTTTTT. Protein: CASSDPTGPGELFF.

The chain uses TRBV6-1 and TRBJ2-3; 9 nucleotides match TRBD2. The CDR3 has 17 amino acids. V dropped 4 bases and J dropped 3; count of bases not matched to a gene: 11. Germline lookup yields CDR1 MNHNS and CDR2 SASEGT. The CDR3 loop reads CASSGGLLAGETDTQYF. The DNA for the CDR3 is TGTGCCAGCAGTGGGGGGCTCTTAGCGGGAGAGACAGATACGCAGTATTTT.

V and J are TRBV19 and TRBJ1-1; TRBD1 matches 7 bases. The J segment lost 0 bases and the V segment lost 6 bases, leaving 13 bases of the junction unmatched. Germline V gene data show CDR1 as LNHDA and CDR2 as SQIVND (reference sequence). The CDR3 is 17 residues long. CDR3 coding DNA: TGTGCCAGTAGCCCCCCCCGGACAGGATATATGAACACTGAAGCTTTCTTT. Amino acid sequence: CASSPPRTGYMNTEAFF.

This clone appeared a single time. The V call is TRBV27, the J call TRBJ2-7; TRBD1 matches 7 bases. The germline CDR1 and CDR2 sequences are MNHEY and SMNVEV (reference sequence). The CDR3 runs to 14 residues. V gave up 6 bases and J gave up 9 bases; unmatched junction bases: 14. The CDR3 spells CASSPRQGQGGQYF. CDR3 sequence (DNA): TGTGCCAGCAGCCCCAGACAGGGCCAAGGTGGGCAGTACTTC.

The V gene is TRBV6-1, the J gene TRBJ1-2; a weak D match, TRBD1 (6 bases). Trimming stripped 0 bases from V and 6 bases from J, with 14 bases between. Germline values: CDR1 MNHNS, CDR2 SASEGT. This CDR3 is built from 15 residues. The CDR3 here is CASSEAKGHPNGYTF. The CDR3 DNA reads as TGTGCCAGCAGTGAAGCGAAGGGACACCCAAATGGCTACACCTTC.

V usage is TRBV27 and J usage is TRBJ2-5; 14 positions match TRBD2. The J segment lost 4 bases and the V segment lost 7 bases, leaving 5 bases of the junction unmatched. This CDR3 comprises 15 residues. Germline V gene lookup returns CDR1 MNHEY and CDR2 SMNVEV (reference sequence). The CDR3, as DNA: TGTGCCAGCACCGGGGGACTAGCGGGAGCAGAGACCCAGTACTTC. It codes for CASTGGLAGAETQYF.

The V and J genes are TRBV5-1 and TRBJ1-2; 8 bases are a match to TRBD1. CDR1 SGHRS and CDR2 YFSETQ come from the germline V gene. V lost 1 base to trimming and J lost 1 base; unmatched junction nucleotides: 3. The CDR3 is 15 residues long. The CDR3 sequence: CASSLTGGNNYGYTF. CDR3 bases: TGCGCCAGCAGCTTGACAGGGGGGAATAACTATGGCTACACCTTC.

The V and J genes are TRBV27 and TRBJ1-2, with 11 bases fitting TRBD1. V shed 5 bases, J shed 4 bases, and the junction held 9 bases outside the gene matches. The CDR3 is 16 amino acids. Germline loops: CDR1 MNHEY, CDR2 SMNVEV (reference sequence). CDR3 sequence (DNA): TGTGCCAGCAGTCCCAGCTACGGGACAGGGGGCTATGGCTACACCTTC. Encoded protein: CASSPSYGTGGYGYTF.

The V and J genes are TRBV4-1 and TRBJ2-2, with D possibly being TRBD2 (5 bases). Germline V lookup: CDR1 MGHRA, CDR2 YSYEKL. Trimming shortened V by 4 bases and J by 4 bases, and 13 bases separated the two germline ends. The CDR3 runs 15 residues. CDR3 loop: CASSPRAAGTGELFF. CDR3 nucleotide sequence: TGCGCCAGCAGCCCGAGGGCAGCCGGCACCGGGGAGCTGTTTTTT.

This clone has more than one count but fewer than ten. The rearrangement joins TRBV19 to TRBJ2-5, with D possibly TRBD2 on 5 matching bases. The CDR3 covers 12 residues. Germline V lookup: CDR1 LNHDA, CDR2 SQIVND (reference sequence). The V and J ends lost 9 bases and 2 bases respectively, with 10 bases between them. This CDR3 is CASSPGQETQYF. In nucleotides, the CDR3 is TGTGCCAGCTCCCCGGGACAAGAGACCCAGTACTTC.

This chain joins TRBV7-3 and TRBJ2-1, with 7 bases fitting TRBD2. CDR1 is SGHTA, CDR2 FQGTGA, per germline. This CDR3 comprises 16 residues. The junction had 7 bases not matched to a gene; V was cut back by 5 bases and J by 0 bases. CDR3 coding DNA: TGTGCCAGCAGCACCAAGCGGACTAGCTCCTACAATGAGCAGTTCTTC. It yields the protein CASSTKRTSSYNEQFF.

The chain couples TRBV5-1 to TRBJ2-5; a possible D gene is TRBD2 (6 bases). Germline-derived CDR1 and CDR2 are SGHRS and YFSETQ. The length of the CDR3 is 15 residues. The V gene lost 0 bases and the J gene lost 5 bases, with 14 bases spanning the gap. The CDR3 region has the DNA TGCGCCAGCAGCTTGGGGACGGCAGGGACTGAGACCCAGTACTTC. As protein: CASSLGTAGTETQYF.

The DNA for the CDR3 is TGTGCCAGCAGTTGGACAACTAACAATGAGCAGTTCTTC. Translating gives CASSWTTNNEQFF. V usage is TRBV27 and J usage is TRBJ2-1, with a possible D match to TRBD1 (5 bases). Germline assignment: CDR1 MNHEY and CDR2 SMNVEV (reference sequence). Trimming stripped 4 bases from V and 5 bases from J, with 9 bases between. This CDR3 is 13 amino acids long.

The rearrangement links TRBV5-1 to TRBJ2-3; D may be TRBD1 (6 bases). Trimming removed 7 bases from V and 2 bases from J, with 11 bases in between. The CDR3 extends over 13 amino acids. Germline CDR1 SGHRS, CDR2 YFSETQ. The CDR3, as DNA: TGCGCCAGCGGCGACAGGCTCACAGATACGCAGTATTTT. It translates to CASGDRLTDTQYF.

The gene calls are TRBV30 and TRBJ1-6; D is ambiguous. V was cut by 1 base and J by 14 bases, with 12 bases left in between. Germline V CDR1 and CDR2: GTSNPN, SVGIG (reference sequence). There are 12 residues in the CDR3. DNA for the CDR3: TGTGCCTGGAGTGCAGACACGTGGACCCTCCACTTT. Its protein is CAWSADTWTLHF.

V and J are TRBV4-1 and TRBJ2-2; tentatively, D is TRBD1 (5 bases). The germline V gene encodes CDR1 MGHRA and CDR2 YSYEKL. The V and J ends lost 4 bases and 2 bases respectively, with 11 bases between them. The CDR3 covers 15 residues. CDR3 DNA sequence: TGCGCCAGCAGCCCCTCCGGACAAAACACCGGGGAGCTGTTTTTT. Protein product: CASSPSGQNTGELFF.

This chain uses TRBV29-1 with TRBJ2-5, with D tentatively TRBD2 (6 bases). The germline gives CDR1 SQVTM, CDR2 ANQGSEA. Trimming left V 3 bases short and J 0 bases short, with 11 bases between. This CDR3 region has 14 residues. CDR3 residues: CSVEPGRYQETQYF. The CDR3 DNA reads TGCAGCGTTGAGCCAGGGAGGTACCAAGAGACCCAGTACTTC. Full variable domain (missing parts from reference TRBV29-1 and TRBJ2-5): SAVISQKPSRDICQRGTSLTIQCQVDSQVTMMFWYRQQPGQSLTLIATANQGSEATYESGFVIDKFPISRPNLTFSTLTVSNMSPEDSSIYLCSVEPGRYQETQYFGPGTRLLVL.

The CDR3 reads CASSPRQGTYEQYF. The CDR3 coding sequence is TGTGCCAGCAGCCCTCGACAGGGGACCTACGAGCAGTACTTC. The V and J genes are TRBV4-2 and TRBJ2-7, with 8 bases matching TRBD1. The CDR3 runs 14 residues. The V gene end was trimmed by 4 bases and the J gene end by 2 bases; junction bases not matched to a gene: 4. Germline CDR1 reads LGHNA; CDR2 reads YNFKEQ.

V gene TRBV7-3 combines with J gene TRBJ1-1, with TRBD1 matching 8 bases. V lost 1 base to trimming and J lost 11 bases; unmatched junction nucleotides: 6. The CDR3 runs 13 residues. Germline lookup yields CDR1 SGHTA and CDR2 FQGTGA. The CDR3 protein is CASSLSQGAKAFF. The CDR3 DNA is TGTGCCAGCAGCTTAAGCCAGGGGGCTAAGGCTTTCTTT.

The CDR3 loop reads CASSQVAGRNEQYF. CDR3 bases: TGCGCCAGCAGCCAGGTAGCGGGTAGGAACGAGCAGTACTTC. This chain uses TRBV4-1 with TRBJ2-7; 7 bases agree with TRBD2. CDR3 length equals 14 residues. Germline CDR1 and CDR2: MGHRA and YSYEKL. V gave up 3 bases and J gave up 5 bases; unmatched junction bases: 7.

The chain carries TRBV30 and TRBJ1-4; weak D call: TRBD1 (6 bases). Germline V gene data show CDR1 as GTSNPN and CDR2 as SVGIG (reference sequence). The CDR3 length is 15 residues. The V gene lost 0 bases and the J gene lost 8 bases, with 16 bases spanning the gap. This CDR3 reads CAWSVLGGHQEKLFF. As DNA, the CDR3 is TGTGCCTGGAGTGTACTGGGGGGGCACCAAGAAAAACTGTTTTTT.

The chain has TRBV5-4 and TRBJ1-5, with D possibly matching TRBD1 (6 bases). V lost 4 bases, J lost 0 bases, and 8 bases lay in between. The CDR3 is made up of 14 amino acids. Germline V CDR1 and CDR2: SGHNT, YYREEE (reference sequence). CDR3 residues: CASSLTGSNQPQHF. The CDR3 coding sequence is TGTGCCAGCAGCCTGACAGGTAGCAATCAGCCCCAGCATTTT.

This chain connects TRBV6-1 to TRBJ2-7; the match to TRBD1 covers 9 bases. Germline V gives CDR1 MNHNS, CDR2 SASEGT. This CDR3 spans 13 amino acids. The V segment lost 8 bases and the J segment 3 bases; nucleotides outside the gene matches: 5. The CDR3 loop reads CASGDREFYEQYF. DNA of the CDR3: TGTGCCAGCGGGGACAGGGAATTCTACGAGCAGTACTTC.

J is TRBJ2-6 and V is TRBV6-5, with D tentatively TRBD2 (5 bases). The CDR3 extends over 16 amino acids. Trimming cost V 0 bases and J 1 base, with 7 bases left between them. Germline assignment: CDR1 MNHEY and CDR2 SVGAGI. The CDR3 DNA follows: TGTGCCAGCAGTTACTCACGAGGGTCTGGGGCCAACGTCCTGACTTTC. Translation: CASSYSRGSGANVLTF.